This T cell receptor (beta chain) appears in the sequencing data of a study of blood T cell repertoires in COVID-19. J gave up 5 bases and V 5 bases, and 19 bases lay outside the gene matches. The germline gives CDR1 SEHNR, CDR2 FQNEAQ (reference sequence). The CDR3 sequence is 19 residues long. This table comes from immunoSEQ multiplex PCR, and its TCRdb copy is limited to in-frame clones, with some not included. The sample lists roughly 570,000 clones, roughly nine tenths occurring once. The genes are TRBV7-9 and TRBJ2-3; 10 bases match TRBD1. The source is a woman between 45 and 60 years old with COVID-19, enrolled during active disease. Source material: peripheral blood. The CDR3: CASSAGYRDRGSQGDTQYF. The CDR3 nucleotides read TGTGCCAGCAGCGCCGGTTACCGGGACAGGGGCTCCCAGGGAGATACGCAGTATTTT.